Listed here are 32 T cell receptor beta chains from one sample, sequenced in a study of blood T cells in healthy people across ages. It was with a sample-barcoded 5' primer and a J-beta primer mix that a second PCR of about 6 to 12 cycles was run. TCRdb passed the 5' RACE reads through MiXCR, listing each CDR3 protein once. The sample lists roughly 700,000 distinct CDR3 sequences; around 45% were seen once. Sequencing was carried out using blood. These receptor sequences come from a woman aged 55-75 years in good health.

This clonotype was seen many times. The chain combines TRBV20-1 with TRBJ2-1, with 11 bases matching TRBD2. Trimming removed 0 bases from V and 9 bases from J; junction bases left unmatched: 10. The CDR3 covers 16 residues. Germline loops: CDR1 DFQATT, CDR2 SNEGSKA (reference sequence). Written as DNA, the CDR3 is TGCAGTGCTAGAGAGCTAAGAACTAGCGGGAGTGGTGAGCAGTTCTTC. It codes for CSARELRTSGSGEQFF.

The CDR3 bases are TGTGCCAGCAGCTCATGGACAGGGTCTTCCGAGCAGTACTTC. This codes for CASSSWTGSSEQYF. This chain links TRBV7-2 with TRBJ2-5, with TRBD1 matching 8 bases. The J call may be incorrect, as the DNA end agrees better with TRBJ2-7. This CDR3 contains 14 residues. Germline V gives CDR1 SGHTA, CDR2 FQGNSA.

The gene calls are TRBV20-1 and TRBJ2-7; TRBD1 or TRBD2 may be the D gene (5 bases each). V dropped 2 bases and J dropped 4 bases, with 15 bases sitting between them. Germline loops: CDR1 DFQATT, CDR2 SNEGSKA (reference sequence). This CDR3 spans 14 amino acids. CDR3 sequence reads: CSARPPGRSYEQYF. CDR3 sequence (DNA): TGCAGTGCTAGACCCCCGGGACGGTCGTACGAGCAGTACTTC.

This chain links TRBV20-1 with TRBJ1-5, with D possibly matching TRBD1 (6 bases). The germline V gene encodes CDR1 DFQATT and CDR2 SNEGSKA (reference sequence). V shed 8 bases and J shed 2 bases, with 19 bases lying between them. This CDR3 is built from 15 residues. The CDR3 nucleotides are TGCAGTCTTCTCCCACAGCACAGGGGCAATCAGCCCCAGCATTTT. Translation gives CSLLPQHRGNQPQHF.

This clonotype came up a few times. The chain links TRBV27 to TRBJ2-3; 7 bases match TRBD2. Per the germline V gene, CDR1 is MNHEY and CDR2 is SMNVEV (reference sequence). This CDR3 contains 15 residues. J gave up 0 bases and V 3 bases, and 3 bases lay outside the gene matches. CDR3 protein: CASSLRRESTDTQYF. CDR3 nucleotide sequence: TGTGCCAGCAGTTTGCGGCGGGAGAGCACAGATACGCAGTATTTT.

The chain recombines TRBV29-1 with TRBJ2-1; TRBD2 matches 8 bases. CDR1 is SQVTM and CDR2 is ANQGSEA in the germline V gene. This CDR3 region has 12 residues. V trimming: 5 bases; J trimming: 10 bases; junction bases outside the gene matches: 7. The CDR3: CSVSGSVYEQFF. In DNA, the CDR3 is TGCAGCGTTAGCGGGAGTGTATACGAGCAGTTCTTC.

Only a few counts were recorded for this clonotype. The V call is TRBV20-1, the J call TRBJ1-1, with D perhaps TRBD1 (6 bases). The ends were cut back, 3 bases at V and 0 bases at J, with 11 bases in the middle. CDR1 DFQATT and CDR2 SNEGSKA come from the germline V gene (reference sequence). The CDR3 has 14 residues. CDR3 sequence reads: CSARARGMNTEAFF. The CDR3 DNA is TGCAGTGCTAGGGCGAGGGGGATGAACACTGAAGCTTTCTTT.

The chain has TRBV12-3 or TRBV12-4 and TRBJ1-6; D ambiguous. Trimming removed 6 bases from V and 10 bases from J, with 16 bases in between. CDR3 length: 14 amino acids. CDR3 amino acids: CASSRAAWRSPLHF. In DNA, the CDR3 is TGTGCCAGCAGCCGCGCGGCTTGGAGGTCACCCCTCCACTTT.

This chain joins TRBV7-6 and TRBJ1-2; D unresolved. The CDR3 is 14 residues long. V lost 5 bases and J lost 6, with 16 bases in between. The germline gives CDR1 SGHVS, CDR2 FNYEAQ. Here the CDR3 DNA reads TGTGCCAGCAGCCCCCAGACTACTACCCATGGCTACACCTTC. Amino acids: CASSPQTTTHGYTF. The full variable domain, rest sourced from reference TRBV7-6 and TRBJ1-2, is GAGVSQSPRYKVTKRGQDVALRCDPISGHVSLYWYRQALGQGPEFLTYFNYEAQQDKSGLPNDRFSAERPEGSISTLTIQRTEQRDSAMYRCASSPQTTTHGYTFGSGTRLTVV.

This clonotype was observed a handful of times. The chain links TRBV2 to TRBJ2-1, with D tentatively TRBD2 (6 bases). CDR1 SNHLY and CDR2 FYNNEI come from the germline V gene. The CDR3 has 16 amino acids. V lost 6 bases, J lost 6 bases, and 21 bases lay in between. CDR3 sequence: CASRTSPGLGSNEQFF. The CDR3, as DNA: TGTGCCAGCAGAACCAGCCCGGGACTGGGATCCAATGAGCAGTTCTTC.

V gene TRBV11-1 combines with J gene TRBJ1-5; D perhaps matches TRBD1 (5 bases). V lost 1 base and J lost 4, with 8 bases in between. The CDR3 loop spans 14 amino acids. CDR1 is SGHAT, CDR2 FQDESV, per germline (reference sequence). The CDR3 here is CASSLGDGNQPQHF. The CDR3 DNA reads TGTGCCAGCAGCTTAGGGGACGGGAATCAGCCCCAGCATTTT.

V and J are TRBV4-1 and TRBJ1-2, with a tentative D call TRBD1 (6 bases). The CDR3 contains 14 residues. The V end lost 0 bases, the J end lost 4 bases, and 9 bases lay between the germline ends. Per the germline V gene, CDR1 is MGHRA and CDR2 is YSYEKL. For the CDR3, the DNA is TGCGCCAGCAGCCAAGATAGGACAGCCTATGGCTACACCTTC. Amino acid sequence: CASSQDRTAYGYTF.

V gene TRBV27 combines with J gene TRBJ2-4; TRBD2 matches 15 bases. V shed 1 base and J 1 base; nucleotides not matched to a gene: 14. CDR3 size: 22 residues. The germline gives CDR1 MNHEY, CDR2 SMNVEV (reference sequence). This CDR3 is CASSLWGIPGLAGGLAKNIQYF. CDR3 nucleotide sequence: TGTGCCAGCAGTTTATGGGGGATACCGGGACTAGCGGGAGGTTTGGCCAAAAACATTCAGTACTTC.

This clonotype has just a few counts. The rearrangement uses TRBV18 and TRBJ2-3; 11 bases map to TRBD2. The germline gives CDR1 KGHSH, CDR2 LQKENI. V lost 0 bases, J lost 5 bases, and 10 bases stayed unmatched. The length of the CDR3 is 18 residues. DNA for the CDR3: TGTGCCAGCTCACCACCCCGAACTAGCGGGAGTCCTGAAGATACGCAGTATTTT. Translating gives CASSPPRTSGSPEDTQYF.

This clonotype was observed a few times. The V gene is TRBV20-1, the J gene TRBJ2-1; 7 bases map to TRBD1. Germline V gives CDR1 DFQATT, CDR2 SNEGSKA (reference sequence). With 0 bases clipped from V and 4 bases from J, the junction kept 0 bases outside the gene matches. The CDR3 is 13 residues long. The chain's CDR3 is CSAREDRYNEQFF. CDR3 coding DNA: TGCAGTGCTAGAGAGGACAGGTACAATGAGCAGTTCTTC.

This clonotype was observed a handful of times. V usage is TRBV4-2 and J usage is TRBJ2-1; 11 positions match TRBD2. There are 18 residues in the CDR3. Germline V gene lookup returns CDR1 LGHNA and CDR2 YNFKEQ. V gave up 0 bases and J gave up 9 bases; unmatched junction bases: 13. For the CDR3, the DNA is TGTGCCAGCAGCCAAGAGGGGCCCACTAGCGGGAGTCTGGGTGAGCAGTTCTTC. This encodes CASSQEGPTSGSLGEQFF.

J is TRBJ2-5 and V is TRBV7-9; 10 bases are a match to TRBD2. CDR1 and CDR2 (germline): SEHNR, FQNEAQ (reference sequence). The ends lost 3 bases at V and 7 bases at J; junction bases unmatched: 14. The CDR3 length is 17 residues. CDR3: CASSFYLAGDAGGTQYF. The CDR3 DNA reads TGTGCCAGCAGCTTCTATCTAGCGGGGGACGCAGGTGGGACCCAGTACTTC.

This chain links TRBV20-1 with TRBJ2-5, with 10 bases fitting TRBD2. V dropped 7 bases and J dropped 4; count of bases not matched to a gene: 9. The CDR3 is 14 amino acids. Germline V gives CDR1 DFQATT, CDR2 SNEGSKA (reference sequence). In DNA, the CDR3 is TGCAGTGTTGCTAGCGGGAGAGGGAGAGAGACCCAGTACTTC. Amino acid sequence: CSVASGRGRETQYF.

This clonotype was recorded many times. V gene TRBV20-1 combines with J gene TRBJ2-1; D uncertain. Looked up from germline, CDR1 is DFQATT and CDR2 is SNEGSKA (reference sequence). Trimming removed 6 bases from V and 8 bases from J, with 11 bases in between. The CDR3 is made up of 11 amino acids. DNA of the CDR3: TGCAGTGCCCCGGACGTCGATGAGCAGTTCTTC. Residues: CSAPDVDEQFF.

This clonotype has only a few counts. In nucleotides, the CDR3 is TGTGCCAGCAGTCGGACTCAGGTCGGGAATCAGCCCCAGCATTTT. As protein: CASSRTQVGNQPQHF. This chain joins TRBV2 and TRBJ1-5; the D is unclear. The V end lost 5 bases, the J end lost 4 bases, and 15 bases lay between the germline ends. The CDR3 consists of 15 residues. CDR1 and CDR2 (germline): SNHLY, FYNNEI.

This clonotype has a handful of counts. The chain uses TRBV2 and TRBJ2-2; tentative D call: TRBD1 (5 bases). The V gene's germline CDR1 is SNHLY and CDR2 FYNNEI. This CDR3 is built from 16 residues. Between the trimmed V and J ends, which lost 3 bases and 4 bases, there was a span of 15 bases. The CDR3 DNA reads TGTGCCAGCAGTGATGGTCAGGGTGGGTTCACCGGGGAGCTGTTTTTT. Translating gives CASSDGQGGFTGELFF.

The chain uses TRBV2 and TRBJ1-2, with 8 positions matching TRBD1. CDR3 length: 14 residues. Germline assignment: CDR1 SNHLY and CDR2 FYNNEI. The V gene end was trimmed by 7 bases and the J gene end by 6 bases; junction bases not matched to a gene: 10. The CDR3 nucleotides are TGTGCCAGCAAGGCGACAGGGGCTGGCGATGGCTACACCTTC. This translates into CASKATGAGDGYTF.

This clonotype was detected only once. This chain uses TRBV20-1 with TRBJ2-5; a weak D match, TRBD1 (6 bases). Germline loops: CDR1 DFQATT, CDR2 SNEGSKA (reference sequence). Deletions cut 6 bases from V and 11 bases from J, with 25 bases between. This CDR3 has 14 residues. The CDR3 sequence: CSAVQGTSGYVQYF. For the CDR3, the DNA is TGCAGTGCAGTACAGGGCACCTCCGGTTACGTGCAGTACTTC.

This chain links TRBV4-1 with TRBJ1-2; D unclear. The CDR3 covers 16 residues. Germline V CDR1 and CDR2: MGHRA, YSYEKL. V was pared by 0 bases and J by 4 bases, with 15 bases between. The CDR3 region is CASSQDSGRDVYGYTF. Written as DNA, the CDR3 is TGCGCCAGCAGCCAAGATTCGGGCAGAGACGTCTATGGCTACACCTTC.

This clonotype was observed a few times. The chain has TRBV27 and TRBJ2-7; possibly TRBD2 for D (5 bases). The CDR3 spans 16 residues. Trimming removed 11 bases from V and 3 bases from J, with 26 bases in between. Looked up from germline, CDR1 is MNHEY and CDR2 is SMNVEV (reference sequence). CDR3 coding DNA: TGTGCCGTTCCTTGCCCCCCTAATAGTGAGGGCTACGAGCAGTACTTC. It codes for CAVPCPPNSEGYEQYF.

The V call is TRBV20-1, the J call TRBJ2-2; 9 bases align to TRBD1. CDR3 length equals 14 residues. Germline lookup yields CDR1 DFQATT and CDR2 SNEGSKA (reference sequence). The junction had 5 bases not matched to a gene; V was cut back by 3 bases and J by 6 bases. The CDR3, as DNA: TGCAGTGCTAGGGACAGGGGCAAGTCCGGGGAGCTGTTTTTT. It yields the protein CSARDRGKSGELFF.

The V and J genes are TRBV4-1 and TRBJ2-1, with 9 bases that match TRBD1. V lost 4 bases and J lost 4; bases outside the gene matches: 14. The CDR3 runs 18 residues. Germline V gene data show CDR1 as MGHRA and CDR2 as YSYEKL. The CDR3 loop reads CASSRRPNRGLDYNEQFF. CDR3 DNA: TGCGCCAGCAGCCGGAGACCAAACAGGGGGCTGGATTACAATGAGCAGTTCTTC.

This clonotype was detected a few times. The rearrangement links TRBV10-3 to TRBJ1-6; D is unclear. Germline assignment: CDR1 ENHRY and CDR2 SYGVKD. Trimming pared 2 bases from V and 6 bases from J, leaving 11 bases between. The CDR3 consists of 15 residues. Written as DNA, the CDR3 is TGTGCCATCAGTGAGAGTTCTGCTAGTAATTCACCCCTCCACTTT. Amino acid sequence: CAISESSASNSPLHF.

The CDR3 DNA is TGCAGTGCGCCTTCAGGAAACCTGATGGGCGAGCAGTACTTC. Translating it yields CSAPSGNLMGEQYF. The chain has TRBV20-1 and TRBJ2-4; D is unresolved. The J call is in doubt because the DNA end fits TRBJ2-7 better. The V gene's germline CDR1 is DFQATT and CDR2 SNEGSKA (reference sequence). CDR3 length equals 14 residues.

V and J are TRBV29-1 and TRBJ2-3; 10 bases match TRBD1. The CDR3 has 15 residues. Germline CDR1 SQVTM, CDR2 ANQGSEA. V lost 3 bases, J lost 4 bases, and 7 bases stayed unmatched. For the CDR3, the DNA is TGCAGCGTTGAGGGGTGGGGACAGGGGCCAGATACGCAGTATTTT. It is translated as CSVEGWGQGPDTQYF.

V gene TRBV28 combines with J gene TRBJ2-1, with D perhaps matching TRBD2 (5 bases). The J call is in doubt because the DNA end fits TRBJ2-7 better. The CDR3 spans 16 residues. CDR1 and CDR2 from the germline V gene are MDHEN and SYDVKM. The CDR3 protein is CASSAPSYTTYNEQYF. CDR3 nucleotide sequence: TGTGCCAGCAGTGCGCCTAGCTATACCACCTACAATGAGCAGTACTTC.

The chain employs TRBV2 and TRBJ2-3, with D tentatively TRBD1 (6 bases). V lost 6 bases, J lost 2 bases, and 12 bases lay in between. The CDR3 loop spans 14 amino acids. In germline, CDR1 is SNHLY, CDR2 FYNNEI. The CDR3 here is CASRDRYLTDTQYF. The CDR3 DNA reads TGTGCCAGCAGAGACAGGTACCTCACAGATACGCAGTATTTT. The complete variable domain, with remaining parts taken from reference TRBV2 and TRBJ2-3, reads EPEVTQTPSHQVTQMGQEVILRCVPISNHLYFYWYRQILGQKVEFLVSFYNNEISEKSEIFDDQFSVERPDGSNFTLKIRSTKLEDSAMYFCASRDRYLTDTQYFGPGTRLTVL.